One and the same sample provided the 10 T cell receptor beta chains below, sequenced in a study of blood T cells in healthy people across ages. Primers used in a second PCR of roughly 6 to 11 cycles were a sample-barcoded 5' primer and a J-beta primer mix. A single record per CDR3 protein comes from TCRdb applying MiXCR to the 5' RACE reads. This sample carries more than 1 million distinct CDR3 sequences, over 35% of them seen once, and the ten largest clones take 18%. The sequencing input was blood. The receptor source for this set is a woman aged 55-69 years in good health.

This clonotype was seen a few times. The J gene is TRBJ2-2, the V gene TRBV24-1, with unresolved D. V lost 0 bases to trimming and J lost 5 bases, with 6 bases between them. Germline CDR1 is KGHDR and CDR2 is SFDVKD. This CDR3 is 14 amino acids long. Here the CDR3 reads CATSDLEQTGELFF. DNA of the CDR3: TGTGCCACCAGTGATTTGGAGCAGACCGGGGAGCTGTTTTTT.

This clonotype was counted between two and nine times. The V and J genes are TRBV6-1 and TRBJ2-4; possibly TRBD1 for D (6 bases). The germline V gene has CDR1 MNHNS and CDR2 SASEGT. This CDR3 is 14 amino acids long. Trimming cost V 6 bases and J 8 bases, with 17 bases left between them. The CDR3 reads CASSESGARDIQYF. The DNA for the CDR3 is TGTGCCAGCAGCGAATCAGGGGCAAGGGACATTCAGTACTTC.

Comments on this clonotype: A junction boundary mismatches the germline segment, possibly from a read error. The chain uses TRBV14 and TRBJ2-3, with 7 nucleotides matching TRBD2. The CDR3 consists of 16 residues. Germline CDR1 and CDR2: SGHDN and FVKESK. The CDR3 region has the DNA TGTGCCAGCAGCCAAGGTCTAGCGGCCAGCACAGATACGCGGTATTTT. Encoded protein: CASSQGLAASTDTRYF.

This chain joins TRBV28 and TRBJ2-6, with a tentative D call TRBD1 (6 bases). The V and J ends lost 6 bases and 2 bases respectively, with 8 bases between them. Per the germline V gene, CDR1 is MDHEN and CDR2 is SYDVKM. The CDR3 loop spans 14 amino acids. CDR3 nucleotides: TGTGCCAGCAGAACAGGGACTGGGGCCAACGTCCTGACTTTC. This sequence encodes CASRTGTGANVLTF.

A remark on this clonotype: Germline is not matched at one junction end, which may reflect a read error. The J gene is TRBJ2-3, the V gene TRBV20-1; D ambiguous. This CDR3 has 12 residues. The germline gives CDR1 DFQATT, CDR2 SNEGSKA (reference sequence). DNA of the CDR3: TGCAGTGCTACCCTACTCACAGATATGCAGTATTTT. Amino acid sequence: CSATLLTDMQYF.

The chain joins TRBV5-1 to TRBJ2-5; D call uncertain. V was pared by 2 bases and J by 4 bases, with 12 bases between. The CDR3 is made up of 14 amino acids. Germline V gene sequence: CDR1 SGHRS, CDR2 YFSETQ. CDR3 nucleotides: TGCGCCAGCAGCTTCGGCCTCAATATAGAGACCCAGTACTTC. Translation: CASSFGLNIETQYF.

This clonotype has only a few counts. The J gene is TRBJ1-6, the V gene TRBV4-1; maybe TRBD1 (6 bases). The V end lost 2 bases, the J end lost 3 bases, and 8 bases lay between the germline ends. Germline CDR1 MGHRA, CDR2 YSYEKL. The CDR3 runs to 15 residues. The CDR3, as DNA: TGCGCCAGCAGCCAACAGGGGCTCTATAATTCACCCCTCCACTTT. This translates into CASSQQGLYNSPLHF.

The chain recombines TRBV7-8 with TRBJ2-7; D not resolved. Trimming pared 1 base from V and 1 base from J, leaving 14 bases between. Germline CDR1 and CDR2: SGHVS and FQNEAQ. The CDR3 consists of 16 residues. For the CDR3, the DNA is TGTGCCAGCAGCTTAGATCCGAGTAGTGTGTCCTACGAGCAGTACTTC. It is translated as CASSLDPSSVSYEQYF.

For this clonotype: A junction end diverges from the germline sequence, so it may reflect a read error. The J gene is TRBJ2-2, the V gene TRBV11-3; D may match TRBD1 or TRBD2 (5 bases each). This CDR3 spans 12 amino acids. CDR1 and CDR2 (germline): SGHNT, YENEEA. This CDR3 reads CASSLDTGEPFF. The CDR3 DNA follows: TGTGCCAGCAGCTTGGACACCGGGGAGCCGTTTTTT.

This clonotype was recorded a few times. The rearrangement links TRBV20-1 to TRBJ2-5, with D possibly TRBD2 on 5 matching bases. TRBJ2-7 matches the DNA end more closely, so the J call is doubtful. This CDR3 comprises 13 residues. The germline gives CDR1 DFQATT, CDR2 SNEGSKA (reference sequence). In nucleotides, the CDR3 is TGCAGTGCCAGCTCGGGGTCGGTTGACGAGCAGTACTTC. Amino acids: CSASSGSVDEQYF.